One and the same sample provided the 23 T cell receptor beta chains below, sequenced in a study of blood T cell repertoires in COVID-19. Clones were sequenced by immunoSEQ multiplex PCR, and TCRdb holds only the in-frame ones, with some missing. Among around 190,000 clones, about 84% were seen once, and the ten largest hold roughly 6.3%. Sequenced sample: peripheral blood. The receptors originated from a human donor in a cohort sampled during active COVID-19.

The chain links TRBV5-5 to TRBJ2-7, with TRBD1 identical over 8 bases. Trimming removed 4 bases from V and 7 bases from J; junction bases left unmatched: 4. Germline loops: CDR1 SGHKS, CDR2 YYEKEE (reference sequence). The CDR3 spans 12 residues. As DNA, the CDR3 is TGTGCCAGCAGCCAGACAGGGGAAGAGCAGTACTTC. Translated, it gives CASSQTGEEQYF. Variable domain in full (rest from reference TRBV5-5 and TRBJ2-7): DAGVTQSPTHLIKTRGQQVTLRCSPISGHKSVSWYQQVLGQGPQFIFQYYEKEERGRGNFPDRFSARQFPNYSSELNVNALLLGDSALYLCASSQTGEEQYFGPGTRLTVT.

This clone was counted at least ten times. The V call is TRBV4-1, the J call TRBJ2-3; D not resolved. CDR3 length: 15 amino acids. Trimming shortened V by 7 bases and J by 3 bases, and 17 bases separated the two germline ends. The V gene's germline CDR1 is MGHRA and CDR2 YSYEKL. The CDR3 DNA follows: TGCGCCAGCACCCTCTTGGTAGATAAAACAGATACGCAGTATTTT. Its protein is CASTLLVDKTDTQYF.

This chain connects TRBV7-2 to TRBJ2-7; the D gene is possibly TRBD1 (6 bases). V shed 5 bases and J shed 3 bases, with 14 bases lying between them. Per the germline V gene, CDR1 is SGHTA and CDR2 is FQGNSA. This CDR3 is built from 14 residues. CDR3 nucleotide sequence: TGTGCCAGCAGCCCGGACAGACTCAACTACGAGCAGTACTTC. Translating it yields CASSPDRLNYEQYF.

V is TRBV7-6 and J is TRBJ2-5; TRBD1 aligns across 8 bases. Germline-derived CDR1 and CDR2 are SGHVS and FNYEAQ. V trimming: 8 bases; J trimming: 4 bases; junction bases outside the gene matches: 3. The CDR3 has 12 amino acids. The CDR3 coding sequence is TGTGCCAGCTTTACAGGGGGAGAGACCCAGTACTTC. Amino acids: CASFTGGETQYF.

The chain has TRBV19 and TRBJ2-3; TRBD2 matches at 8 bases. The trim removed 7 bases at V and 4 bases at J, leaving 16 bases unmatched. The CDR3 totals 17 residues. Germline V lookup: CDR1 LNHDA, CDR2 SQIVND (reference sequence). The CDR3 spells CASIKSGRSGGADTQYF. The CDR3 DNA reads as TGTGCCAGTATCAAATCGGGGAGGAGCGGGGGCGCAGATACGCAGTATTTT. The entire variable domain, with the rest obtained from reference TRBV19 and TRBJ2-3, is as follows: DGGITQSPKYLFRKEGQNVTLSCEQNLNHDAMYWYRQDPGQGLRLIYYSQIVNDFQKGDIAEGYSVSREKKESFPLTVTSAQKNPTAFYLCASIKSGRSGGADTQYFGPGTRLTVL.

The chain recombines TRBV6-1 with TRBJ1-4, with D unclear. V was cut by 3 bases and J by 6 bases, with 8 bases left in between. The germline V gene has CDR1 MNHNS and CDR2 SASEGT. CDR3 size: 13 residues. The CDR3 here is CASSDSIYEKLFF. The CDR3 coding sequence is TGTGCCAGCAGTGATTCCATTTATGAAAAACTGTTTTTT.

This rearrangement joins TRBV29-1 to TRBJ1-2, with D unresolved. The V gene lost 7 bases and the J gene lost 8 bases, with 17 bases spanning the gap. This CDR3 is built from 12 residues. Germline-derived CDR1 and CDR2 are SQVTM and ANQGSEA. The CDR3 DNA sequence: TGCAGCGCCGATTCGGGGTCCGGGGGCTACACCTTC. Amino acid sequence: CSADSGSGGYTF.

This clone was counted between two and nine times. This chain connects TRBV5-1 to TRBJ2-7; D is unclear. From germline, CDR1 is SGHRS and CDR2 YFSETQ. V lost 5 bases and J 0 bases, leaving 9 bases between the germline ends. The CDR3 sequence is 13 residues long. The DNA of the CDR3 is TGCGCCAGCAGTGAGGTAGTCTCCTACGAGCAGTACTTC. Translation: CASSEVVSYEQYF.

This clone has just one count. V usage is TRBV2 and J usage is TRBJ1-1; D uncertain. Germline V CDR1 and CDR2: SNHLY, FYNNEI. The CDR3 is 12 residues long. V lost 6 bases and J lost 3, with 8 bases in between. The CDR3 region has the DNA TGTGCCAGCAGGTGGCAGGACACTGAAGCTTTCTTT. Amino acid sequence: CASRWQDTEAFF.

The chain carries TRBV11-2 and TRBJ2-5; D may be TRBD2 (6 bases). Per germline, CDR1 SGHAT and CDR2 FQNNGV. The V gene lost 3 bases and the J gene lost 1 base, with 12 bases spanning the gap. The CDR3 contains 15 residues. CDR3 in DNA: TGTGCCAGCAGCTTCGGGGGAGCGAGCCAAGAGACCCAGTACTTC. Translated, it gives CASSFGGASQETQYF.

The CDR3 sequence is CASRWEQGSGYGYTF. The CDR3 nucleotides are TGTGCCAGCAGGTGGGAACAGGGCTCAGGCTATGGCTACACCTTC. The rearrangement uses TRBV6-5 and TRBJ1-2; TRBD1 is a possible D gene (6 bases). Trimming took off 6 bases at V and 4 bases at J, with 18 bases between the two ends. The CDR3 is 15 residues long. CDR1 and CDR2 from the germline V gene are MNHEY and SVGAGI.

The gene calls are TRBV3-1 (or the pseudogene TRBV3-2) and TRBJ1-1; D gene ambiguous. Trimming took off 0 bases at V and 4 bases at J, with 12 bases between the two ends. Germline CDR1 LGHDT, CDR2 YNNKEL (reference sequence). The CDR3 is 15 amino acids. The CDR3 loop reads CASSQDSGRVTEAFF. In DNA form, the CDR3 reads TGTGCCAGCAGCCAAGATTCGGGGAGGGTCACTGAAGCTTTCTTT.

This chain joins TRBV30 and TRBJ2-1, with TRBD2 matching over 11 bases. The CDR3 spans 16 residues. V shed 2 bases, J shed 2 bases, and the junction held 5 bases outside the gene matches. Germline V gene lookup returns CDR1 GTSNPN and CDR2 SVGIG (reference sequence). CDR3 DNA sequence: TGTGCCTGGAGTCCCGAGACTAGCGGGGCCTACAATGAGCAGTTCTTC. It encodes CAWSPETSGAYNEQFF.

The V call is TRBV2, the J call TRBJ2-1, with 8 bases that match TRBD2. CDR3 length: 15 amino acids. V was pared by 6 bases and J by 2 bases, with 6 bases of the junction left unmatched. CDR1 is SNHLY, CDR2 FYNNEI, per germline. CDR3 bases: TGTGCCAGCAGGCTCAGCGGGGGCACCTACAATGAGCAGTTCTTC. Its translation: CASRLSGGTYNEQFF. The variable domain in full, with the rest retrieved from reference TRBV2 and TRBJ2-1, is EPEVTQTPSHQVTQMGQEVILRCVPISNHLYFYWYRQILGQKVEFLVSFYNNEISEKSEIFDDQFSVERPDGSNFTLKIRSTKLEDSAMYFCASRLSGGTYNEQFFGPGTRLTVL.

This clone has more than one count but fewer than ten. This chain connects TRBV27 to TRBJ2-2; 8 bases are a match to TRBD1. The V gene's germline CDR1 is MNHEY and CDR2 SMNVEV (reference sequence). This CDR3 spans 15 amino acids. V shed 8 bases and J 4 bases; nucleotides not matched to a gene: 9. CDR3 loop: CASAWTGLFTGELFF. CDR3 nucleotides: TGTGCCAGCGCTTGGACAGGGCTTTTCACCGGGGAGCTGTTTTTT.

The V and J genes are TRBV6-5 and TRBJ1-5; D not certain. The length of the CDR3 is 13 residues. V dropped 5 bases and J dropped 3 bases, with 8 bases sitting between them. CDR1 and CDR2 (germline): MNHEY, SVGAGI. As DNA, the CDR3 is TGTGCCAGCAGTCTAATGGTCAATCAGCCCCAGCATTTT. Residues: CASSLMVNQPQHF.

The chain is built from TRBV29-1 and TRBJ1-1; TRBD1 agrees at 8 bases. Germline V gene lookup returns CDR1 SQVTM and CDR2 ANQGSEA. This CDR3 is 14 amino acids long. J lost 4 bases, V lost 7 bases, and 11 bases had no gene match. CDR3: CSDQGADLGTEAFF. The CDR3 DNA follows: TGCAGCGACCAGGGGGCTGATTTGGGCACTGAAGCTTTCTTT.

The chain recombines TRBV19 with TRBJ1-2; a possible D gene is TRBD1 (6 bases). CDR1 is LNHDA, CDR2 SQIVND, per germline (reference sequence). The CDR3 is 14 residues long. V gave up 5 bases and J gave up 4 bases, with 14 bases separating them. CDR3 sequence reads: CASSLRGGIYGYTF. CDR3 coding DNA: TGTGCCAGTAGTCTTCGGGGGGGCATCTATGGCTACACCTTC.

V and J are TRBV3-1 (or the pseudogene TRBV3-2) and TRBJ2-3, with 16 bases aligning to TRBD2. Germline trimming cut 4 bases from V and 2 bases from J; bases unmatched to any gene: 9. Looked up from germline, CDR1 is LGHDT and CDR2 is YNNKEL (reference sequence). This CDR3 has 19 residues. The CDR3 DNA sequence: TGTGCCAGCAGCCCTGGGACTAGCGGGGGGGCCTTAATCACAGATACGCAGTATTTT. This gives the protein CASSPGTSGGALITDTQYF.

This chain links TRBV19 with TRBJ2-5, with 10 bases aligning to TRBD1. The CDR3 is 15 amino acids. V lost 4 bases and J lost 5; bases outside the gene matches: 7. Germline CDR1 LNHDA, CDR2 SQIVND (reference sequence). The CDR3 nucleotides are TGTGCCAGTAGTACCGACAGGGGGCGCGTGGAGACCCAGTACTTC. Residues: CASSTDRGRVETQYF.

This clone was detected only a few times. The rearrangement links TRBV11-2 to TRBJ1-6, with D unclear. V lost 4 bases and J 7 bases, leaving 11 bases between the germline ends. CDR1 SGHAT and CDR2 FQNNGV come from the germline V gene. The CDR3 is 14 residues long. The CDR3 DNA follows: TGTGCCAGCAGCTCCTCCCCGGGGAATTCACCCCTCCACTTT. This sequence encodes CASSSSPGNSPLHF. The full variable domain, completed using reference TRBV11-2 and TRBJ1-6, is EAGVAQSPRYKIIEKRQSVAFWCNPISGHATLYWYQQILGQGPKLLIQFQNNGVVDDSQLPKDRFSAERLKGVDSTLKIQPAKLEDSAVYLCASSSSPGNSPLHFGNGTRLTVT.

V and J are TRBV29-1 and TRBJ2-2, with a possible D match to TRBD2 (6 bases). Germline-derived CDR1 and CDR2 are SQVTM and ANQGSEA. The CDR3 extends over 14 amino acids. V lost 3 bases and J lost 5, with 13 bases in between. CDR3 nucleotide sequence: TGCAGCGTTGAGCCCAGGGAGGTAACCGGGGAGCTGTTTTTT. Encoded protein: CSVEPREVTGELFF.

This chain links TRBV6-5 with TRBJ1-6; perhaps TRBD1 as D (6 bases). Looked up from germline, CDR1 is MNHEY and CDR2 is SVGAGI. V was shortened by 2 bases and J by 7 bases, with 12 bases between the two germline ends. CDR3 length: 15 residues. In DNA form, the CDR3 reads TGTGCCAGCAGTTACGGGGGCGTTGGGAATTCACCCCTCCACTTT. It codes for CASSYGGVGNSPLHF.